This T cell receptor (beta chain) was sequenced in a study of blood T cell repertoires in COVID-19. The germline CDR1 and CDR2 sequences are MDHEN and SYDVKM. With V trimmed by 6 bases and J by 7 bases, 12 bases remained unmatched. This CDR3 region has 15 residues. Authors' methods: The authors estimated nucleated cell counts from reference gene primer amplification. Assay: immunoSEQ multiplex PCR; the TCRdb copy retains only in-frame clones and omits some. D and trimming were read from the DNA, whereas the V and J calls and clone size are those reported in that table. The sample contains approximately 50,000 clones, about 88% of which appear only once.

The TCR was taken from a human donor in a cohort sampled during active COVID-19. V is TRBV28 and J is TRBJ2-7; 10 nucleotides agree with TRBD1. Sequencing was carried out using peripheral blood. The CDR3 nucleotides read TGTGCCAGCAGGTCGACAGGGGGCGACGTGTATGAGCAGTACGTC. The encoded protein is CASRSTGGDVYEQYV.